Presented here are 23 T cell receptor beta chains from one specimen sequenced in a study of T cell changes during pregnancy in multiple sclerosis. Sequencing used immunoSEQ multiplex PCR; TCRdb keeps in-frame clones, though not all of them. Found here are 70,000 or so clones, roughly 90% of them singletons; the top ten hold approximately 1.5%. The specimen comprised peripheral blood, sampled in the third trimester of pregnancy. These receptors were obtained from a female donor with multiple sclerosis, enrolled in a pregnancy study.

The rearrangement joins TRBV19 to TRBJ2-1, with D perhaps matching TRBD1 (6 bases). The CDR3 consists of 14 residues. Trimming pared 3 bases from V and 6 bases from J, leaving 12 bases between. Germline CDR1 is LNHDA and CDR2 is SQIVND (reference sequence). The CDR3 region has the DNA TGTGCCAGTAGTATTTCTGGCAGGGGCAATGAGCAGTTCTTC. It specifies CASSISGRGNEQFF.

V and J are TRBV2 and TRBJ2-1; D perhaps matches TRBD2 (6 bases). The V end lost 8 bases, the J end lost 5 bases, and 16 bases lay between the germline ends. Germline V gives CDR1 SNHLY, CDR2 FYNNEI. The CDR3 covers 14 residues. CDR3 coding DNA: TGTGCCAGCCCCAGAATGGGGGGAAACAATGAGCAGTTCTTC. This translates into CASPRMGGNNEQFF.

The rearrangement joins TRBV19 to TRBJ2-1; no firm D call. CDR1 LNHDA and CDR2 SQIVND come from the germline V gene (reference sequence). V lost 0 bases and J lost 11, with 8 bases in between. The CDR3 is 12 residues long. CDR3 in amino acids: CASSIDSEKQFF. CDR3 in DNA: TGTGCCAGTAGTATAGATTCGGAGAAGCAGTTCTTC.

The chain employs TRBV21-1 and TRBJ1-2; the D call in the table, TRBD1, was not verified against the DNA. TRBV21-1 is termed a pseudogene. The CDR3 contains 15 residues. In DNA form, the CDR3 reads TGTGCCAGCATCCTGCTCCTCCACGACAGGGATGGCTACACCTTC. Translated, it gives CASILLLHDRDGYTF.

The rearrangement joins TRBV9 to TRBJ2-1; no clear D gene. Trimming shortened V by 4 bases and J by 2 bases, and 10 bases separated the two germline ends. This CDR3 region has 14 residues. Germline V lookup: CDR1 SGDLS, CDR2 YYNGEE. CDR3 sequence reads: CASSSTTTYNEQFF. In DNA form, the CDR3 reads TGTGCCAGCAGCTCCACAACAACCTACAATGAGCAGTTCTTC.

This rearrangement joins TRBV28 to TRBJ1-1; D not resolved. This CDR3 spans 14 amino acids. The germline gives CDR1 MDHEN, CDR2 SYDVKM. V dropped 1 base and J dropped 11 bases, with 17 bases sitting between them. The CDR3 here is CASSLLEAALRAFF. Written as DNA, the CDR3 is TGTGCCAGCAGTTTATTAGAGGCCGCTCTTCGTGCTTTCTTT.

The chain employs TRBV28 and TRBJ1-2; D is possibly TRBD1 (6 bases). V lost 8 bases and J 3 bases, leaving 19 bases between the germline ends. CDR3 length equals 15 residues. Per germline, CDR1 MDHEN and CDR2 SYDVKM. CDR3 bases: TGTGCCAGCCTCACCCGTACACAGGGATACTATGGCTACACCTTC. This codes for CASLTRTQGYYGYTF.

This clone occurred a few times. CDR3 amino acids: CASSQAPGGSYEQYF. DNA of the CDR3: TGCGCCAGCAGCCAAGCCCCAGGGGGCTCCTACGAGCAGTACTTC. This chain connects TRBV4-3 to TRBJ2-7; 7 positions match TRBD1. The CDR3 is 15 amino acids. Germline values: CDR1 LGHNA, CDR2 YSLEER. J lost 0 bases, V lost 1 base, and 3 bases had no gene match.

This clone appeared a single time. V usage is TRBV20-1 and J usage is TRBJ2-3; a weak D match, TRBD1 (6 bases). This CDR3 comprises 11 residues. Germline assignment: CDR1 DFQATT and CDR2 SNEGSKA (reference sequence). Deletions cut 6 bases from V and 5 bases from J, with 9 bases between. CDR3 nucleotide sequence: TGCAGTGCGTTACAGGGAGATACGCAGTATTTT. Residues: CSALQGDTQYF.

The V call is TRBV7-3, the J call TRBJ1-2; 7 positions match TRBD1. CDR3 length: 13 amino acids. Germline loops: CDR1 SGHTA, CDR2 FQGTGA. V shed 8 bases, J shed 8 bases, and the junction held 11 bases outside the gene matches. Here the CDR3 DNA reads TGTGCCAGCCCCAATGAGAGACAGGGAGGCTACACCTTC. This sequence encodes CASPNERQGGYTF.

This chain connects TRBV6-5 to TRBJ1-5; D remains ambiguous. CDR3 size: 13 residues. Germline-derived CDR1 and CDR2 are MNHEY and SVGAGI. The V and J ends lost 2 bases and 5 bases respectively, with 7 bases between them. The CDR3 reads CASSYRGYQPQHF. For the CDR3, the DNA is TGTGCCAGCAGTTACCGAGGGTATCAGCCCCAGCATTTT.

This sequence joins TRBV5-1 and TRBJ2-5; TRBD1 is a possible D gene (5 bases). V lost 4 bases and J 5 bases, leaving 15 bases between the germline ends. Per the germline V gene, CDR1 is SGHRS and CDR2 is YFSETQ. This CDR3 region has 14 residues. This CDR3 is CASSPNQGPETQYF. In DNA form, the CDR3 reads TGCGCCAGCAGCCCGAATCAGGGTCCGGAGACCCAGTACTTC. The full variable domain, in which reference TRBV5-1 and TRBJ2-5 provide the parts outside the CDR3, is KAGVTQTPRYLIKTRGQQVTLSCSPISGHRSVSWYQQTPGQGLQFLFEYFSETQRNKGNFPGRFSGRQFSNSRSEMNVSTLELGDSALYLCASSPNQGPETQYFGPGTRLLVL.

This clone was found once. The rearrangement links TRBV15 to TRBJ2-5; the D is unclear. The CDR3 length is 13 residues. The V gene's germline CDR1 is LNHNV and CDR2 YYDKDF (reference sequence). Trimming pared 1 base from V and 4 bases from J, leaving 7 bases between. For the CDR3, the DNA is TGTGCCACCAGCAGAGTTGGGCTAGAGACCCAGTACTTC. It codes for CATSRVGLETQYF.

This clone appeared a single time. The chain carries TRBV19 and TRBJ1-6; 10 positions agree with TRBD1. The CDR3 runs 14 residues. The V gene end was trimmed by 9 bases and the J gene end by 14 bases; junction bases not matched to a gene: 13. CDR1 and CDR2 (germline): LNHDA, SQIVND (reference sequence). For the CDR3, the DNA is TGTGCCAGCGGGCGCTGGGGGACAGGGGATACCCTCCACTTT. Translated: CASGRWGTGDTLHF.

The chain employs TRBV9 and TRBJ2-3; TRBD2 is a possible D gene (7 bases). V was cut by 0 bases and J by 6 bases, with 14 bases left in between. Per the germline V gene, CDR1 is SGDLS and CDR2 is YYNGEE. The CDR3 runs to 15 residues. CDR3 residues: CASSVGRGGPDTQYF. The CDR3 region has the DNA TGTGCCAGCAGCGTAGGAAGGGGGGGGCCTGATACGCAGTATTTT.

V and J are TRBV11-3 and TRBJ1-1, with D hard to call. The germline V gene encodes CDR1 SGHNT and CDR2 YENEEA. Deletions cut 5 bases from V and 2 bases from J, with 9 bases between. This CDR3 spans 13 amino acids. The DNA for the CDR3 is TGTGCCAGCAGCCCCCCCCCTAACACTGAAGCTTTCTTT. This sequence encodes CASSPPPNTEAFF.

V gene TRBV18 combines with J gene TRBJ2-3, with TRBD1 as a possible D gene (5 bases). This CDR3 has 15 residues. The ends were cut back, 4 bases at V and 2 bases at J, with 13 bases in the middle. Germline values: CDR1 KGHSH, CDR2 LQKENI. CDR3 DNA sequence: TGTGCCAGCTCACGTATATCAGGGAACACAGATACGCAGTATTTT. This sequence encodes CASSRISGNTDTQYF.

This clone was found a few times. The chain couples TRBV6-1 to TRBJ2-3; 14 nucleotides line up with TRBD2. Trimming cost V 6 bases and J 6 bases; bases outside gene matches: 5. Germline V gene sequence: CDR1 MNHNS, CDR2 SASEGT. The CDR3 runs to 15 residues. CDR3 nucleotides: TGTGCCAGCAGCGGACTAGCGGGGGGCGGGGATACGCAGTATTTT. Protein: CASSGLAGGGDTQYF.

The chain links TRBV7-2 to TRBJ2-3; weak D call: TRBD2 (5 bases). The germline gives CDR1 SGHTA, CDR2 FQGNSA. V gave up 8 bases and J gave up 5 bases, with 14 bases separating them. This CDR3 is built from 13 residues. In DNA form, the CDR3 reads TGTGCCAGCCGCCGGGATTCGGGAGATACGCAGTATTTT. This sequence encodes CASRRDSGDTQYF.

The chain is built from TRBV6-5 and TRBJ2-1; 8 bases map to TRBD2. V shed 2 bases, J shed 2 bases, and the junction held 2 bases outside the gene matches. Germline assignment: CDR1 MNHEY and CDR2 SVGAGI. This CDR3 is 15 amino acids long. CDR3 sequence reads: CASSYTAGAYNEQFF. CDR3 DNA: TGTGCCAGCAGTTACACAGCGGGGGCCTACAATGAGCAGTTCTTC.

This chain connects TRBV15 to TRBJ1-2; tentative D call: TRBD1 (5 bases). CDR1 LNHNV and CDR2 YYDKDF come from the germline V gene (reference sequence). This CDR3 has 15 residues. V lost 0 bases to trimming and J lost 4 bases, with 12 bases between them. The CDR3 is CATSRDPGGSYGYTF. In nucleotides, the CDR3 is TGTGCCACCAGCAGAGATCCGGGGGGGTCCTATGGCTACACCTTC.

J is TRBJ1-1 and V is TRBV6-1; 7 bases map to TRBD1. The CDR3 consists of 13 residues. Germline V gene data show CDR1 as MNHNS and CDR2 as SASEGT. With V trimmed by 6 bases and J by 7 bases, 8 bases remained unmatched. CDR3 sequence (DNA): TGTGCCAGCAGGCTGGACAGGCATTTTGAAGCTTTCTTT. Translation gives CASRLDRHFEAFF.

The rearrangement uses TRBV12-5 and TRBJ1-5; 9 nucleotides line up with TRBD1. This CDR3 comprises 19 residues. CDR1 and CDR2 (germline): LGHNT, FRNRAP. J gave up 3 bases and V 4 bases, and 16 bases lay outside the gene matches. CDR3 bases: TGTGCTAGTGGTTCGCCGACCCATCAAACAGGGGGCCTCAATCAGCCCCAGCATTTT. Translation: CASGSPTHQTGGLNQPQHF. Based on the CDR3 plus reference TRBV12-5 and TRBJ1-5, the full variable domain is DARVTQTPRHKVTEMGQEVTMRCQPILGHNTVFWYRQTMMQGLELLAYFRNRAPLDDSGMPKDRFSAEMPDATLATLKIQPSEPRDSAVYFCASGSPTHQTGGLNQPQHFGDGTRLSIL.